The T cell receptor beta chain described here comes from a study of blood T cell repertoires in COVID-19. Study in general: Acute and convalescent COVID-19 samples came from the United States, Italy and Spain.

This table comes from immunoSEQ multiplex PCR, and its TCRdb copy is limited to in-frame clones, with some not included. Among around 100,000 clones listed, around 91% were seen once. Germline CDR1 MNHNY, CDR2 SVGAGI (reference sequence). The ends were cut back, 7 bases at V and 4 bases at J, with 11 bases in the middle. The CDR3 sequence is 13 residues long. Sequencing used peripheral blood. This sequence originates from a woman at least 80 years old with acute or convalescent COVID-19. This chain joins TRBV6-6 and TRBJ1-5; D perhaps matches TRBD1 (6 bases). The CDR3 reads CASIRGRNQPQHF. The CDR3 region has the DNA TGTGCCAGCATCAGGGGACGAAATCAGCCCCAGCATTTT.